One TCR beta chain is described in this entry. This sample was included in a study of blood T cell repertoires in COVID-19. Study-wide context: Samples taken during acute and convalescent COVID-19 were collected in the United States, Italy and Spain.

How the authors handled the data: It was from reference gene primer amplification that nucleated cell counts were estimated. This table comes from immunoSEQ multiplex PCR, and its TCRdb copy is limited to in-frame clones, with some not included. The V and J calls and clone size are taken from that table; D and trimming were inferred from the DNA. The sample lists some 180,000 clones; around 89% were seen once. The sequenced sample was peripheral blood. The source is a middle-aged man with acute or convalescent COVID-19.

CDR3 loop: CASSVRQTGELFF. CDR3 nucleotides: TGTGCCAGCAGCGTGCGACAGACCGGGGAGCTGTTTTTT. The chain combines TRBV7-2 with TRBJ2-2; perhaps TRBD1 as D (5 bases). This CDR3 has 13 amino acids. CDR1 and CDR2 (germline): SGHTA, FQGNSA. The ends were cut back, 5 bases at V and 5 bases at J, with 9 bases in the middle. Variable domain in full (rest from reference TRBV7-2 and TRBJ2-2): GAGVSQSPSNKVTEKGKDVELRCDPISGHTALYWYRQSLGQGLEFLIYFQGNSAPDKSGLPSDRFSAERTGGSVSTLTIQRTQQEDSAVYLCASSVRQTGELFFGEGSRLTVL.